This T cell receptor (beta chain) originates from a study of cytomegalovirus exposure and HLA in healthy donors (dated by TCRdb to about 2017). In the study overall: According to an earlier analysis of 550 to 700 of the donors, about 179 million T cells yielded over 100 million unique TCR beta sequences and 276 Gb of sequence data. An early release that covered 640 HLA-typed donors contained around 330 gigabases of sequencing data and 65 million to 100 million unique TCR sequences. Among the roughly 400 genotyped donors, approximately 76% belonged to the genetic ancestry cluster associated with self-reported Caucasian donors. The study aimed to test whether signatures of past pathogen exposure could be identified by cataloging public T cell receptors. The study used immunosequencing to profile the T cell repertoires of approximately 640 subjects and linked those repertoires to cytomegalovirus serostatus. In addition to the first cohort of around 670 subjects, a separate validation cohort of 120 different subjects was used. To predict cytomegalovirus infection status, the study brought together high-throughput TCR immunosequencing, statistical association of individual TCRs with disease status, and machine learning. To study patterns of TCR occurrence, a later analysis re-analyzed previously published TCR beta repertoires from around 700 donors and added high-resolution HLA genotyping. The later analysis used no new phenotypic data to find candidate immune exposures, relying instead on TCR beta sequences and their occurrence across donors. To decide whether each TCR beta V gene segment behaved as functional or pseudogenic, an earlier analysis of approximately 590 of the donors relied on high-throughput TCR beta sequencing. Donor age, sex, ethnicity and CMV serostatus were collected together with the repertoire data. A later genetic analysis took genome-wide SNP genotypes for about 65% of the 666 donors and used that subset as a discovery cohort. Every discovery cohort repertoire had been produced on one sequencing platform. HLA typing included class I and class II loci at four-digit resolution. Typing coverage differed by locus: A, B, C, DRB1 and DQB1 were typed in about 620-630 donors, DQA1 in 500 to 550, DPA1 in 600 to 610, and DPB1 in about 450. A few DR-DQ haplotypes were treated as single units for association and clustering because of strong linkage in the cohort. Across approximately 400 genotyped donors of the cohort, an average of about 240,000 unique TCR beta nucleotide sequences per donor were sequenced, and roughly 20% of those sequences were non-productive.

From the cysteine through the phenylalanine, the CDR3 covers 16 amino acids. Only CDR3 DNA is held: 48 bases, read in frame from base 1. Unmatched junction bases come to 6, with V trimmed by 0 bases and J by 6 bases. The germline V gene supplies CDR1 SGDLS and CDR2 YYNGEE. The study at large found these results: CMV serostatus was the only immune exposure information available for the cohort. Linkage disequilibrium might explain the correlated functional status among segregating V segments, but an unknown experimental factor could not be ruled out. Because the 87-base-pair reads could not distinguish some IMGT-functional V segments, including TRBV6-2 and TRBV6-3, those segments were excluded. A later analysis found that most CMV-associated TCR beta chains appeared HLA-restricted, with HLA associations seemingly driven largely by CMV exposure. In vitro tests confirmed that a few of the cytomegalovirus-associated TCR beta chains recognize cytomegalovirus antigens. HLA typing was unavailable for some donors at each locus, so association tests used only the typed subset. A later genetic analysis reported fewer N-insertions in productive TCRs among donors in an Asian-associated ancestry cluster than the approximately 670-donor mean. According to a later analysis, parvovirus B19, influenza, CMV and Epstein-Barr virus appeared linked to several top co-occurrence clusters. In the study, around 150 TCR beta chains were listed as associated with cytomegalovirus. The classifier was reported to diagnose cytomegalovirus status with high specificity and sensitivity in both the original and validation cohorts. In a later analysis, HLA-associated TCR beta chains were found to be more clonally expanded and to have lower generation probabilities than equally common non-associated chains. Sequencing depth was assumed to be roughly uniform across donors in the presence/absence analyses, though that assumption may not hold. The sequencing pipeline was judged likely to have produced a cluster of highly shared sequence variants as a technical artifact. The authors suggested that the approach could potentially be generalized to other disease states and immunological phenotypes. A further reported finding was that TCR beta sequences accurately predicted the HLA-A and HLA-B alleles for most subjects in the first cohort. Because counts were too low, seventeen rarely observed V segments, including chromosome 9 orphons, were excluded from the earlier analysis of under 650 of the donors. This cohort had only TCR beta chains sequenced, and the lack of alpha or paired-chain data limited which features could be detected. Across donors, most TCR sequences were observed very rarely, whereas some public TCRs were present in many individuals. In a later analysis, the rate of TCR association differed among HLA loci, with DRB1 alleles having the most associated TCRs and HLA-C alleles having the fewest. In an earlier analysis of around 600 of the donors, most TCR beta V segments appeared in productive rearrangements about 90% or about 30% of the time, broadly matching IMGT annotations. Specific HLA alleles were associated with 15,000 to 20,000 TCR beta sequences at a false discovery rate of 0.05 in a later analysis. When HLA alleles, especially DR and DQ, strongly co-occurred, TCR associations were difficult to assign to individual alleles. An association between a missense DCLRE1C variant and V-gene and J-gene trimming of TCR beta chains was found in a later genetic analysis and replicated in an independent cohort.

Notes on this clone: Its antigen is not yet known. Base qualities are not provided; no much larger clone lies one nucleotide away.

Library prep was done by the immunoSEQ multiplex PCR assay. The multiplex PCR relied on a mix of 60 forward primers for TCR Vbeta segments and 13 reverse primers for TCR Jbeta segments. Amplification of the CDR3 region of rearranged TCR beta genes was performed with a multiplex PCR assay on genomic DNA. On the Illumina HiSeq System, the amplified TCR beta libraries were sequenced as 87-base-pair reads. Per the authors' processing: A later analysis counted some 74 million unique TCR beta chains across the 666 repertoires, and around 9.9 million of these chains were shared by at least two donors. To remove PCR and sequencing errors, raw reads were error-corrected and collapsed into unique sequences using a nearest-neighbor algorithm that merged closely related sequences. CDR3 sequences were aligned to IMGT reference sequences to assign V, D and J gene segments. For a sequence to be retained, at least a six-nucleotide match to both a V gene segment and a J gene segment was required. Rearrangements were called productive when the CDR3 lacked stop codons and stayed in frame with V and J; all others were non-productive. CDR3 was defined according to IMGT convention as the region running from the second conserved V-encoded cysteine to the conserved J-encoded phenylalanine. The earlier analysis of more than 450 of the donors excluded sequences that lacked an unambiguous match to a single V gene segment. An earlier analysis of a few hundred of the donors called V segments functional above 56.7% productive rearrangements and segregating when the between-donor standard deviation exceeded 5%. A statistical classification framework was developed to diagnose cytomegalovirus status using the catalog of TCR beta chain sequences. A later analysis assigned V and J genes by comparing TCR nucleotide sequences with IMGT/GENE-DB human TR gene sequences. In a later analysis, CDR3 sequences and most-parsimonious VDJ recombination scenarios were assigned using the TCRdist pipeline. In a later analysis, each TCR beta chain was defined by its CDR3 amino acid sequence together with its V-gene family, and reads without a unique V-gene family were excluded. As a way to deal with suspected cross-contamination and a sequencing artifact, a later analysis dropped nearly 600 nucleotide sequences that were highly shared and had low generation probability. In a later analysis, a clonal expansion index was calculated for each public chain from normalized within-repertoire ranks of inferred template counts. In a later analysis, generation probabilities were computed with a VDJ recombination model fitted to out-of-frame rearrangements, and the resulting probabilities were checked against IGoR. In a later analysis, TCR-TCR, TCR-HLA and TCR-CMV co-occurrence was scored with hypergeometric tests, and a repertoire-size bias correction was applied to TCR pairs. In a later analysis, false discovery rates were estimated by permuting HLA or CMV assignments 20 times. In a later analysis, co-occurring TCRs were grouped with DBSCAN, and TCRdist sequence similarity was added when clustering was performed within HLA-allele-positive subsets. Repertoires with fewer than 30,000 or more than 120,000 public chains, plus five repertoires with anomalous nucleotide sharing, were excluded from co-occurrence clustering. TCRdb mirrors the immuneACCESS table, restricted to in-frame sequences. Some clones are absent from its copies; in checked studies, under half trace to an unresolved V gene, and the reason for the others is unknown. D and trimming were read from the DNA, whereas the V and J calls and clone size are those reported in that table. Present in this sample are 95,000 to 110,000 clones, around 10% of which were seen just once. The ten largest clonotypes hold under 6.5% of the sample.

The cohort consisted of fewer than 700 healthy bone marrow donors. Cohort members were all nominally healthy when sampled, although unrecorded immune exposures were likely present. The donor was CMV seropositive and belonged to the group of 270 or so seropositive cohort members. Every donor gave a peripheral blood sample, and the peripheral blood mononuclear cells from that sample were used for TCR beta sequencing. The Qiagen DNeasy Blood Extraction Kit was used to extract genomic DNA from the blood cell samples. The sequencing input was PBMCs. The rearranged chain carries TRBV9 and TRBJ2-2; 9 bases in the middle match TRBD2. The TCR comes from a man between 40 and 49 years old in good health and CMV-seropositive. The DNA is TGTGCCAGCAGCGTAGCGAGTAGCGGGAGCCCCGGGGAGCTGTTTTTT. The resulting protein is CASSVASSGSPGELFF.